The rows below give T cell receptor beta chains drawn from one sample of a study of cytomegalovirus exposure and HLA in healthy donors. Data came from immunoSEQ multiplex PCR; TCRdb stores just in-frame clones and leaves some out. Of 150,000 to 160,000 clones in the sample, more than 70% were seen once. The sequenced sample was PBMCs. These receptors all come from a woman between 40 and 50 years old in good health and CMV-seropositive. Each CDR3 is given with its conserved first and last residue. Each record gives: D gene, J gene, V gene, CDR3 protein. D genes are given only for firm matches.

d_call: -
j_call: TRBJ1-1
v_call: TRBV4-2
cdr3_aa: CASSPGGGVDTEAFF

d_call: -
j_call: TRBJ2-7
v_call: TRBV5-1
cdr3_aa: CASSDGILKQYF

d_call: -
j_call: TRBJ2-3
v_call: TRBV9
cdr3_aa: CASSPHGASTDTQYF

d_call: TRBD2
j_call: TRBJ2-1
v_call: TRBV5-1
cdr3_aa: CASSWTSGSSYNEQFF

d_call: -
j_call: TRBJ2-7
v_call: TRBV6-1
cdr3_aa: CASSEYSSYEQYF

d_call: TRBD2
j_call: TRBJ2-7
v_call: TRBV19
cdr3_aa: CASSPTSGRVHEQYF

d_call: TRBD1
j_call: TRBJ2-7
v_call: TRBV15
cdr3_aa: CATSRDNRQGITYEQYF

d_call: -
j_call: TRBJ2-3
v_call: TRBV5-5
cdr3_aa: CASSQGLAGRLDTQYF

d_call: TRBD2
j_call: TRBJ2-7
v_call: TRBV29-1
cdr3_aa: CSVEGLAGIYEQYF

d_call: TRBD1
j_call: TRBJ1-1
v_call: TRBV4-1
cdr3_aa: CASSLTTGGDTEAFF

d_call: TRBD2
j_call: TRBJ2-1
v_call: TRBV5-4
cdr3_aa: CASSTSGREVNEQFF

d_call: -
j_call: TRBJ2-1
v_call: TRBV6-5
cdr3_aa: CASRVSGYNEQFF

d_call: TRBD1
j_call: TRBJ1-1
v_call: TRBV11-3
cdr3_aa: CASSARQGTEAFF

d_call: TRBD2
j_call: TRBJ2-3
v_call: TRBV10-1
cdr3_aa: CASSPLAGESTDTQYF

d_call: -
j_call: TRBJ2-3
v_call: TRBV6-5
cdr3_aa: CASSYLGRSTDTQYF

d_call: -
j_call: TRBJ2-6
v_call: TRBV27
cdr3_aa: CASSLSYRNLPSGANVLTF

d_call: TRBD1
j_call: TRBJ2-5
v_call: TRBV11-2
cdr3_aa: CASSWDREETQYF

d_call: TRBD2
j_call: TRBJ2-3
v_call: TRBV27
cdr3_aa: CASSLGTSGPGTDTQYF

d_call: TRBD1
j_call: TRBJ2-7
v_call: TRBV6-5
cdr3_aa: CASSQPGQGGYEQYF

d_call: TRBD1
j_call: TRBJ2-4
v_call: TRBV27
cdr3_aa: CASSLSKGQGAKNIQYF

d_call: TRBD2
j_call: TRBJ2-1
v_call: TRBV27
cdr3_aa: CASSTSGGFNEQFF

d_call: -
j_call: TRBJ2-3
v_call: TRBV19
cdr3_aa: CASSIETSRSTDTQYF

d_call: TRBD1
j_call: TRBJ1-5
v_call: TRBV28
cdr3_aa: CASSLVGTGAGQPQHF

d_call: -
j_call: TRBJ1-1
v_call: TRBV19
cdr3_aa: CASHLRTEAFF

d_call: -
j_call: TRBJ2-3
v_call: TRBV9
cdr3_aa: CASSDRGFSTDTQYF

d_call: TRBD2
j_call: TRBJ2-1
v_call: TRBV13
cdr3_aa: CASSLGAGAYNEQFF

d_call: TRBD1
j_call: TRBJ1-1
v_call: TRBV11-2
cdr3_aa: CASSIAGTANTEAFF

d_call: TRBD2
j_call: TRBJ2-3
v_call: TRBV11-2
cdr3_aa: CASSPGTSGGTDTQYF

d_call: -
j_call: TRBJ2-5
v_call: TRBV30
cdr3_aa: CAWEGTGLVKETQYF

d_call: TRBD1
j_call: TRBJ2-5
v_call: TRBV27
cdr3_aa: CASSDRDRPLAQYF

d_call: -
j_call: TRBJ2-3
v_call: TRBV5-1
cdr3_aa: CASSFPSDTQYF

d_call: -
j_call: TRBJ1-2
v_call: TRBV5-1
cdr3_aa: CASSFHQISGYTF

d_call: TRBD2
j_call: TRBJ2-5
v_call: TRBV12-5
cdr3_aa: CASGLGGGRAGETQYF

d_call: TRBD2
j_call: TRBJ2-1
v_call: TRBV10-3
cdr3_aa: CAISSPGLAGGSGYNEQFF

d_call: -
j_call: TRBJ2-5
v_call: TRBV30
cdr3_aa: CAWSVRLYAETQYF

d_call: TRBD1
j_call: TRBJ1-1
v_call: TRBV28
cdr3_aa: CASSPPGQGYTEAFF

d_call: -
j_call: TRBJ2-1
v_call: TRBV29-1
cdr3_aa: CSVEQGNEQFF

d_call: -
j_call: TRBJ2-1
v_call: TRBV7-9
cdr3_aa: CASSTRAGINNEQFF

d_call: -
j_call: TRBJ2-5
v_call: TRBV19
cdr3_aa: CASSLRGQETQYF

d_call: TRBD2
j_call: TRBJ2-7
v_call: TRBV27
cdr3_aa: CASSLYTGGSEQYF